Listed here are 24 T cell receptor beta chains from one sample, sequenced in a study of shared T cell receptors in the human thymus. This table comes from immunoSEQ multiplex PCR, and its TCRdb copy is limited to in-frame clones, with some not included. The table shows about 660,000 clones, with roughly 90% occurring only once. These same records also appear under a second study, on human thymus T cells.

The material sequenced was thymocytes. The source is a boy under two years old with a congenital heart defect.

The chain joins TRBV27 to TRBJ1-4; D is uncertain. The CDR3 has 18 residues. Germline V gene data show CDR1 as MNHEY and CDR2 as SMNVEV (reference sequence). V was cut by 8 bases and J by 1 base, with 23 bases left in between. The CDR3 nucleotides are TGTGCCAGCGCAGTAGGAGGAGTGTACTTACGAACTAATGAAAAACTGTTTTTT. Its translation: CASAVGGVYLRTNEKLFF.

V usage is TRBV10-3 and J usage is TRBJ2-1; no reliable D call. The CDR3 runs to 17 residues. Germline V gives CDR1 ENHRY, CDR2 SYGVKD. The ends were cut back, 5 bases at V and 0 bases at J, with 17 bases in the middle. The CDR3 sequence is CAISLKTGPSSYNEQFF. Written as DNA, the CDR3 is TGTGCCATCAGTCTCAAGACCGGTCCTAGCTCCTACAATGAGCAGTTCTTC.

The rearrangement joins TRBV10-2 to TRBJ2-5; the match to TRBD2 covers 13 bases. J was trimmed by 5 bases and V by 10 bases; bases with no gene match: 10. This CDR3 is built from 15 residues. Germline loops: CDR1 WSHSY, CDR2 SAAADI. DNA for the CDR3: TGCGCCACCATACTAGCGGGAGGGCCCTGGGAGACCCAGTACTTC. This translates into CATILAGGPWETQYF.

V usage is TRBV4-3 and J usage is TRBJ2-7; D remains ambiguous. The CDR3 runs 13 residues. From germline, CDR1 is LGHNA and CDR2 YSLEER. V lost 0 bases, J lost 5 bases, and 8 bases lay in between. The CDR3 DNA sequence: TGCGCCAGCAGCCAAGAGGGCCGAAACGAGCAGTACTTC. Translated: CASSQEGRNEQYF.

The genes are TRBV10-1 and TRBJ1-5; the D is unclear. The CDR3 has 15 amino acids. Trimming removed 6 bases from V and 1 base from J, with 13 bases in between. Germline V gives CDR1 WNHNN, CDR2 SYGVQD (reference sequence). CDR3 amino acids: CASSPGGGSNQPQHF. CDR3 bases: TGCGCCAGCAGCCCCGGTGGAGGGAGCAATCAGCCCCAGCATTTT.

This chain uses TRBV15 with TRBJ2-7, with a possible D match to TRBD1 (6 bases). The CDR3 length is 15 residues. From germline, CDR1 is LNHNV and CDR2 YYDKDF (reference sequence). The V end lost 1 base, the J end lost 2 bases, and 12 bases lay between the germline ends. The CDR3 nucleotides read TGTGCCACCAGCAGAGGGGACACCAAGACCTACGAGCAGTACTTC. Translation gives CATSRGDTKTYEQYF. Full variable domain (rest looked up from reference TRBV15 and TRBJ2-7): DAMVIQNPRYQVTQFGKPVTLSCSQTLNHNVMYWYQQKSSQAPKLLFHYYDKDFNNEADTPDNFQSRRPNTSFCFLDIRSPGLGDTAMYLCATSRGDTKTYEQYFGPGTRLTVT.

A remark on this clone: Sequence at one end of the junction differs from germline and may be a read error. The V call is TRBV12-5, the J call TRBJ2-7, with 7 bases identical to TRBD1. Germline-derived CDR1 and CDR2 are LGHNT and FRNRAP. This CDR3 region has 14 residues. In nucleotides, the CDR3 is TGTGCTAGTGGTTTGTTTATCCCGACAGGGTTTCTTTTCTTC. Translating gives CASGLFIPTGFLFF.

This chain connects TRBV4-1 to TRBJ1-1; TRBD1 matches at 11 bases. Germline-derived CDR1 and CDR2 are MGHRA and YSYEKL. This CDR3 is 16 amino acids long. Unmatched junction bases numbered 6, after V lost 1 base and J lost 5 bases. The CDR3 spells CASSQAPGQGGTEAFF. The CDR3 nucleotides read TGCGCCAGCAGCCAAGCCCCGGGACAGGGGGGAACTGAAGCTTTCTTT.

V and J are TRBV9 and TRBJ2-3, with 12 nucleotides matching TRBD2. The CDR3 is 17 amino acids. CDR1 is SGDLS and CDR2 is YYNGEE in the germline V gene. V lost 4 bases to trimming and J lost 4 bases; unmatched junction nucleotides: 10. The CDR3 region has the DNA TGTGCCAGCAGCCTACCCCCTAGCGGGAGGGCCTCAGATACGCAGTATTTT. This codes for CASSLPPSGRASDTQYF.

The rearrangement joins TRBV9 to TRBJ2-1, with D possibly matching TRBD1 (5 bases). CDR1 SGDLS and CDR2 YYNGEE come from the germline V gene. The V gene lost 4 bases and the J gene lost 3 bases, with 11 bases spanning the gap. CDR3 length: 14 amino acids. The CDR3 nucleotides are TGTGCCAGCAGCAAGACAGCAAACTACAATGAGCAGTTCTTC. The encoded protein is CASSKTANYNEQFF.

The rearrangement joins TRBV6-1 to TRBJ1-1; no clear D gene. In germline, CDR1 is MNHNS, CDR2 SASEGT. Trimming stripped 1 base from V and 1 base from J, with 10 bases between. The CDR3 covers 15 residues. The CDR3: CASSEGGVSNTEAFF. The CDR3 DNA is TGTGCCAGCAGTGAAGGGGGAGTTTCGAACACTGAAGCTTTCTTT.

The chain recombines TRBV11-3 with TRBJ2-3; 13 nucleotides align to TRBD2. The CDR3 is 17 amino acids. Germline values: CDR1 SGHNT, CDR2 YENEEA. J gave up 3 bases and V 1 base, and 4 bases lay outside the gene matches. Written as DNA, the CDR3 is TGTGCCAGCAGCTTAGCGATGACTAGCGGGAGGACAGATACGCAGTATTTT. Protein product: CASSLAMTSGRTDTQYF.

The V gene is TRBV7-9, the J gene TRBJ1-1; D is ambiguous. The CDR3 is 16 residues long. The V end lost 0 bases, the J end lost 2 bases, and 13 bases lay between the germline ends. The V gene's germline CDR1 is SEHNR and CDR2 FQNEAQ (reference sequence). This CDR3 is CASSLAGREGNTEAFF. The CDR3 DNA reads as TGTGCCAGCAGCTTAGCGGGGAGGGAAGGAAACACTGAAGCTTTCTTT.

The chain is built from TRBV29-1 and TRBJ2-1; D is perhaps TRBD2 (5 bases). The CDR3 is made up of 11 amino acids. The V gene's germline CDR1 is SQVTM and CDR2 ANQGSEA. V was clipped by 8 bases and J by 9 bases, with 14 bases between them. The CDR3 DNA is TGCAGCTATACCCTGGACTTTGAGCAGTTCTTC. Amino acid sequence: CSYTLDFEQFF.

This sequence joins TRBV30 and TRBJ2-7, with 8 bases that match TRBD2. This CDR3 is 17 amino acids long. Germline V CDR1 and CDR2: GTSNPN, SVGIG (reference sequence). V trimming: 5 bases; J trimming: 2 bases; junction bases outside the gene matches: 17. The CDR3 sequence: CAWAIPSLLAGTYEQYF. Here the CDR3 DNA reads TGTGCCTGGGCTATCCCTTCCTTATTAGCGGGAACCTACGAGCAGTACTTC.

This chain links TRBV13 with TRBJ2-3; perhaps TRBD1 as D (5 bases). The CDR3 spans 14 residues. Trimming took 5 bases from V and 7 from J, leaving 16 bases between them. Germline values: CDR1 PRHDT, CDR2 FYEKMQ (reference sequence). CDR3 loop: CASSPPQGWNTQYF. CDR3 coding DNA: TGTGCCAGCAGCCCACCTCAGGGTTGGAATACGCAGTATTTT.

This chain links TRBV11-1 with TRBJ2-5; TRBD2 matches 10 bases. The CDR3 is 16 amino acids. J was trimmed by 3 bases and V by 5 bases; bases with no gene match: 9. Germline assignment: CDR1 SGHAT and CDR2 FQDESV (reference sequence). The CDR3 protein is CASSPASLAGEETQYF. CDR3 in DNA: TGTGCCAGCAGCCCAGCTAGCCTAGCGGGAGAAGAGACCCAGTACTTC.

This rearrangement joins TRBV7-8 to TRBJ2-7; TRBD1 agrees at 8 bases. This CDR3 contains 17 residues. Germline V gene data show CDR1 as SGHVS and CDR2 as FQNEAQ. V gave up 1 base and J gave up 5 bases; unmatched junction bases: 13. CDR3 loop: CASSLGFPGQVVHEQYF. CDR3 nucleotides: TGTGCCAGCAGCTTAGGATTTCCGGGACAGGTGGTCCACGAGCAGTACTTC.

V is TRBV19 and J is TRBJ1-2; D perhaps matches TRBD1 (6 bases). V was cut by 5 bases and J by 4 bases, with 17 bases left in between. CDR3 length: 15 amino acids. Germline lookup yields CDR1 LNHDA and CDR2 SQIVND (reference sequence). CDR3 sequence: CASSSPTGPFYGYTF. The CDR3 bases are TGTGCCAGTAGTTCTCCGACAGGCCCTTTCTATGGCTACACCTTC.

The rearrangement joins TRBV7-2 to TRBJ2-3; 7 bases agree with TRBD2. The CDR3 has 16 residues. Germline V gene data show CDR1 as SGHTA and CDR2 as FQGNSA. Trimming at V came to 2 bases and at J to 4 bases, leaving 9 bases not matched to a gene. This chain's CDR3 is CASSLCVGGPADTQYF. The CDR3 bases are TGTGCCAGCAGCTTATGTGTGGGAGGGCCCGCAGATACGCAGTATTTT. The variable domain in full, with the rest retrieved from reference TRBV7-2 and TRBJ2-3, is GAGVSQSPSNKVTEKGKDVELRCDPISGHTALYWYRQSLGQGLEFLIYFQGNSAPDKSGLPSDRFSAERTGGSVSTLTIQRTQQEDSAVYLCASSLCVGGPADTQYFGPGTRLTVL.

This CDR3 reads CASRETEYEQYF. For the CDR3, the DNA is TGTGCCAGCAGAGAGACAGAATACGAGCAGTACTTC. The rearrangement links TRBV27 to TRBJ2-7; the D gene is possibly TRBD1 (5 bases). The CDR3 has 12 amino acids. V lost 6 bases and J 4 bases, leaving 10 bases between the germline ends. Germline-derived CDR1 and CDR2 are MNHEY and SMNVEV (reference sequence).

The rearrangement uses TRBV7-3 and TRBJ2-1; 10 bases align to TRBD2. The V gene end was trimmed by 1 base and the J gene end by 4 bases; junction bases not matched to a gene: 10. The CDR3 is made up of 18 amino acids. Germline assignment: CDR1 SGHTA and CDR2 FQGTGA. The CDR3, as DNA: TGTGCCAGCAGCTTAAAACGCCCCGGGACTAGCGTTTACAATGAGCAGTTCTTC. Its protein product is CASSLKRPGTSVYNEQFF.

This sequence joins TRBV28 and TRBJ2-1; D might be TRBD2 (6 bases). This CDR3 comprises 15 residues. Trimming left V 3 bases short and J 6 bases short, with 15 bases between. Per germline, CDR1 MDHEN and CDR2 SYDVKM. The CDR3 DNA reads as TGTGCCAGCAGTTTCTTTCCGGGAGAGATCAATGAGCAGTTCTTC. Translating gives CASSFFPGEINEQFF.

The chain has TRBV4-3 and TRBJ2-5; the match to TRBD2 covers 14 bases. Germline CDR1 LGHNA, CDR2 YSLEER. This CDR3 has 16 residues. Trimming cost V 4 bases and J 5 bases; bases outside gene matches: 6. The CDR3 here is CASSPGLAGVRETQYF. The CDR3 bases are TGCGCCAGCAGCCCGGGACTAGCGGGAGTGAGGGAGACCCAGTACTTC.